This T cell receptor beta chain was found in a study of cytomegalovirus exposure and HLA in healthy donors. Study at large: Ancestry clustering placed roughly 86% of 350 to 500 genotyped donors in the Caucasian-associated cluster.

Germline CDR1 is SGHKS and CDR2 is YYEKEE (reference sequence). The ends lost 2 bases at V and 6 bases at J; junction bases unmatched: 6. The CDR3 covers 16 residues. With 60 Vbeta and 13 Jbeta primers, the PCR was carried out. In the authors' methods: The authors later counted some 76 million unique TCR beta chains, some 12 million of them shared. Generated by immunoSEQ multiplex PCR, the TCRdb table keeps only in-frame clones and is missing some. From that table come the V and J calls and clone size; the DNA was used to work out D and trimming. Of approximately 130,000 clones listed, about 81% were seen once; the top ten hold about 8.6%.

This receptor was obtained from a woman in her forties or fifties in good health and CMV-seropositive. V usage is TRBV5-5 and J usage is TRBJ2-2, with 11 bases matching TRBD1. The sample comprised PBMCs. The CDR3, as DNA: TGTGCCAGCAGCTTACCTCCGGGACAGGGGGCCGGGGAGCTGTTTTTT. Encoded protein: CASSLPPGQGAGELFF.